The present TCR beta chain was sequenced within a study of T-cell memory formation after mild COVID-19 (dated by TCRdb to the early 2020s). Regarding the study in general: TCR sequence clusters from the two donors were found to be largely donor specific. The cohort was made up of two young adult volunteers, one female and one male, who were previously healthy. Longitudinal TCRalpha and TCRbeta repertoire sequencing tracked T-cell clones expanding and contracting after mild COVID-19 in two donors. Overall study results and their limits: The second-wave clones that peaked on day 37 were not confirmed to be SARS-CoV-2 specific. Clones contracting from day 15 to 85 had balanced CD4/CD8 phenotypes, while a second wave expanding from day 15 to 37 was biased towards CD4+. Contracting CD4+ clones were located mainly in the CM and EM memory subsets, whereas CD8+ clones were found to be enriched in EMRA. The detection of some responding clones in pre-infection memory suggests that pre-existing cross-reactive memory T cells joined the SARS-CoV-2 response. The study included only two mild cases, and larger cohorts that include severe cases with pre-infection samples were judged to be necessary.

This clonotype was counted between two and nine times. The antigen it recognizes is unknown. There are no base qualities to consult, and no much larger clone falls within one base. Ficoll-Paque density gradient centrifugation was the method used to isolate PBMCs. Reads for this sample came from an Illumina NovaSeq 6000. TCRalpha and TCRbeta cDNA libraries were constructed by 5'RACE with constant-segment primers, with sample barcodes and unique molecular identifiers being introduced. Trizol reagent was used to extract RNA from every sample. Amplification of the libraries took two PCR steps, and the second step added a second sample barcode plus Illumina TruSeq adapters. The libraries were sequenced on an Illumina NovaSeq using 2 x 150 bp paired-end reads. Under the source paper's analysis protocol: Demultiplexing of reads and collapsing into UMI-guided consensus sequences were performed with migec v1.2.7. Using mixcr v2.1.11, UMI consensuses were aligned to TRA and TRB V and J templates and then assembled into clonotypes. A clonotype was counted as expanded or contracted only if both edgeR and NoisET called the change significant, with noise models trained on biological replicates. edgeR calls used a false discovery rate-adjusted p below 0.01 and a log2 fold-change threshold of 1. As an exploratory analysis of dynamics, max-normalized trajectories of the 1000 most abundant clonotypes were examined with PCA combined with hierarchical clustering. Separately sequenced CD4+ and CD8+ repertoires were used to assign the CD4 or CD8 phenotype of responding clones. TCRdb's own reprocessing of the public reads used fastp at Q25 and MiXCR and kept productive beta chains. Every entry covers one CDR3 protein and lists the most common genes and DNA from its rows. TCRdb's processing, not the authors', yielded these V and J calls. The sample table shows 200,000 to 300,000 distinct CDR3 sequences, and over 9% are seen once. The top ten constitute approximately 20% of the sample.

For CDR1 and CDR2, the germline V gene (reference sequence) lists GTSNPN and SVGIG. The junction shows trimming of 1 base on V and 0 bases on J, and the gene matches do not reach 8 bases of it. Inclusive of the bounding cysteine and phenylalanine, the CDR3 is 16 residues long. Kept here is only the CDR3 DNA, which spans 48 bases and is read in frame from base 1. The V and J genes are TRBV30 and TRBJ1-2, with 7 middle bases fitting TRBD1. Sequencing was done on a sample of PBMCs or a T cell subset sorted from them (not recorded which). This sequence originates from a man aged 18-30 years who had mild COVID-19 (a few samples of this study predate the infection). The sample titles of this study are shuffled in the database, so cell type and time point are left out; the donor was told from shared clones. The encoded CDR3 is CAWSEGAGTSNYGYTF. The base sequence is TGTGCCTGGAGTGAGGGGGCCGGGACGTCTAACTATGGCTACACCTTC.